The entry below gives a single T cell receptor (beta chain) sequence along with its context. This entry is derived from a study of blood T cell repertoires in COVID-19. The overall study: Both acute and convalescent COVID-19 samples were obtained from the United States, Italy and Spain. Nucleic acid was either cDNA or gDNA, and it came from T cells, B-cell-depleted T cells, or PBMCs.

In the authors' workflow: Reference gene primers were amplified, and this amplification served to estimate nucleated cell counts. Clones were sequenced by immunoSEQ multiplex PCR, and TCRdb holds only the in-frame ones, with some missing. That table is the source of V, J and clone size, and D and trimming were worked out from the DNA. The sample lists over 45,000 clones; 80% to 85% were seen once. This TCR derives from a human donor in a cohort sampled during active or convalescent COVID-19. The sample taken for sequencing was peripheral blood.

CDR3 region: CAISERLDSSTDTQYF. CDR3 DNA: TGTGCCATCAGTGAGCGCCTGGACAGTAGCACAGATACGCAGTATTTT. V usage is TRBV10-3 and J usage is TRBJ2-3, with D tentatively TRBD1 (6 bases). Germline loops: CDR1 ENHRY, CDR2 SYGVKD. This CDR3 spans 16 amino acids. V lost 2 bases, J lost 0 bases, and 12 bases lay in between.